This T cell receptor beta chain comes out of a study of blood T cell repertoires in COVID-19. Across the whole study: Researchers got acute and convalescent COVID-19 samples from the United States, Italy and Spain. In each case, the material was cDNA or gDNA derived from T cells, B-cell-depleted T cells, or PBMCs.

Source study methods: The authors estimated nucleated cell counts from reference gene primer amplification. TCRdb's table, derived via immunoSEQ multiplex PCR, lists solely in-frame clones and lacks some. V and J calls and clone size are copied from that table; D and trimming were computed from the DNA. Among 120,000 or so clones listed, more than 75% were seen once. From germline, CDR1 is MNHEY and CDR2 SMNVEV (reference sequence). There are 14 residues in the CDR3. J gave up 8 bases and V 6 bases, and 7 bases lay outside the gene matches. The TCR was taken from a woman aged 50 to 60 with acute or convalescent COVID-19. Material: peripheral blood. The chain joins TRBV27 to TRBJ2-1, with 10 nucleotides matching TRBD1. The CDR3 DNA follows: TGTGCCAGCAGAGGACAGGGGGATCGCCATGAGCAGTTCTTC. Its translation is CASRGQGDRHEQFF.